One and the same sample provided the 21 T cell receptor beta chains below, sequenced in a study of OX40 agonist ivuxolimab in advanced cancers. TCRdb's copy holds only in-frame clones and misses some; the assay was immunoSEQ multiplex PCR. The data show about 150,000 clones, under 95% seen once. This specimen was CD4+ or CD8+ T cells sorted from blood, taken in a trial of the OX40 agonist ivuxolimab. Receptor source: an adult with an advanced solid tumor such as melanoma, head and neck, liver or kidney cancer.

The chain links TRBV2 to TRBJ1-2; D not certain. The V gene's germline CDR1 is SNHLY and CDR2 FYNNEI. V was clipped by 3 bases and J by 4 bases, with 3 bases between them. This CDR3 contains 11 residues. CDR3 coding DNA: TGTGCCAGCAGTGACACCTATGGCTACACCTTC. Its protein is CASSDTYGYTF.

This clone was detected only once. This chain's CDR3 is CASSLRGLAGVVDTQYF. CDR3 nucleotides: TGTGCCAGCAGCCTCCGGGGTCTAGCGGGAGTAGTAGATACGCAGTATTTT. The chain recombines TRBV7-2 with TRBJ2-3, with TRBD2 matching 10 bases. This CDR3 comprises 17 residues. Germline CDR1 SGHTA, CDR2 FQGNSA. Germline trimming cut 5 bases from V and 5 bases from J; bases unmatched to any gene: 13.

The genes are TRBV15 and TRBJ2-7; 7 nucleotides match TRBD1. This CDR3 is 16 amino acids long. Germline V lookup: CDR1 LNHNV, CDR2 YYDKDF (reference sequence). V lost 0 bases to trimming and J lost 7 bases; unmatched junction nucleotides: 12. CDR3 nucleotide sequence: TGTGCCACCAGCAGAGATCCCAGGGGACAGTCTGGGGAGCAGTACTTC. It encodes CATSRDPRGQSGEQYF. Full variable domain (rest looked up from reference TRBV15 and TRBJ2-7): DAMVIQNPRYQVTQFGKPVTLSCSQTLNHNVMYWYQQKSSQAPKLLFHYYDKDFNNEADTPDNFQSRRPNTSFCFLDIRSPGLGDTAMYLCATSRDPRGQSGEQYFGPGTRLTVT.

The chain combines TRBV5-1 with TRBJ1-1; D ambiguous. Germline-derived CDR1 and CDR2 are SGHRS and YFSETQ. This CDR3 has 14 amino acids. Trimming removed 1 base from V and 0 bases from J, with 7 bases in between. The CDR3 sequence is CASSLSGLNTEAFF. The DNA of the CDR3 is TGCGCCAGCAGCTTGTCAGGACTGAACACTGAAGCTTTCTTT. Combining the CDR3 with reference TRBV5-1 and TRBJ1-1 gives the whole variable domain KAGVTQTPRYLIKTRGQQVTLSCSPISGHRSVSWYQQTPGQGLQFLFEYFSETQRNKGNFPGRFSGRQFSNSRSEMNVSTLELGDSALYLCASSLSGLNTEAFFGQGTRLTVV.

CDR3 sequence (DNA): TGTGCCAGCAGCGCCGCCGGCGGATCCTACGAGCAGTACTTC. Translation: CASSAAGGSYEQYF. V usage is TRBV9 and J usage is TRBJ2-7, with unresolved D. The CDR3 is 14 residues long. Germline CDR1 SGDLS, CDR2 YYNGEE. V was trimmed by 3 bases and J by 1 base, leaving 11 bases between them.

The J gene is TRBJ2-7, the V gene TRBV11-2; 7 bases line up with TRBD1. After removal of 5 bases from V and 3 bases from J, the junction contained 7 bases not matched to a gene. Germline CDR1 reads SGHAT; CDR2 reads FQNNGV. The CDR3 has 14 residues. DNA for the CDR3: TGTGCCAGCAGCCTCCGGACAGGCGGCTACGAGCAGTACTTC. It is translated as CASSLRTGGYEQYF.

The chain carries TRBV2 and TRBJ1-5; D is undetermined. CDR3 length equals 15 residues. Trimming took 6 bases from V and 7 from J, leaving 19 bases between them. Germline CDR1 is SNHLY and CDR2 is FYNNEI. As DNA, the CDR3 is TGTGCCAGCAGCCCGGACGGGATTCTCGGGCAGCCCCAGCATTTT. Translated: CASSPDGILGQPQHF.

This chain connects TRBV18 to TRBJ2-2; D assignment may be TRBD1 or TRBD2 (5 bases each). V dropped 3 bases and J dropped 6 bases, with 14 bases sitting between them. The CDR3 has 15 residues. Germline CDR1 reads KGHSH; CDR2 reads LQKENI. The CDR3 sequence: CASSPPGPRAGELFF. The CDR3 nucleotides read TGTGCCAGCTCACCGCCGGGACCCCGGGCCGGGGAGCTGTTTTTT.

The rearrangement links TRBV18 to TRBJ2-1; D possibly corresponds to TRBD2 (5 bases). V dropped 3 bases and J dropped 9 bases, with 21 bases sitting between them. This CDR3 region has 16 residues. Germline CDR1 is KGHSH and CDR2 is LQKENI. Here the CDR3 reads CASSPRVTPAGGEQFF. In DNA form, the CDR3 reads TGTGCCAGCTCACCCCGGGTCACACCGGCGGGCGGTGAGCAGTTCTTC.

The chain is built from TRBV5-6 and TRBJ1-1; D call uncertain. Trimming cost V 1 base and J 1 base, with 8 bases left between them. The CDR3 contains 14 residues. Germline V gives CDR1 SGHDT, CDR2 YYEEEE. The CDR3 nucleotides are TGTGCCAGCAGCTTGACGACAAAGAACACTGAAGCTTTCTTT. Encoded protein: CASSLTTKNTEAFF. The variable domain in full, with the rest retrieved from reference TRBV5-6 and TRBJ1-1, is DAGVTQSPTHLIKTRGQQVTLRCSPKSGHDTVSWYQQALGQGPQFIFQYYEEEERQRGNFPDRFSGHQFPNYSSELNVNALLLGDSALYLCASSLTTKNTEAFFGQGTRLTVV.

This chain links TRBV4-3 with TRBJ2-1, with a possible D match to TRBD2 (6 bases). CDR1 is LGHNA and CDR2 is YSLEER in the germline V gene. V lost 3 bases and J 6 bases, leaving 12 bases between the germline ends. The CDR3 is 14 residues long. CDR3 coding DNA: TGCGCCAGCAGCCAGGGTATGGGGGGCAATGAGCAGTTCTTC. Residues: CASSQGMGGNEQFF.

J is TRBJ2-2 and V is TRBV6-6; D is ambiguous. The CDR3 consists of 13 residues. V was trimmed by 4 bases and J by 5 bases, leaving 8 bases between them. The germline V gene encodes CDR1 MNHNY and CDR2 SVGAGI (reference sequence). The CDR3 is CASSSSLTGELFF. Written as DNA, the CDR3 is TGTGCCAGCAGTTCCTCTTTGACCGGGGAGCTGTTTTTT.

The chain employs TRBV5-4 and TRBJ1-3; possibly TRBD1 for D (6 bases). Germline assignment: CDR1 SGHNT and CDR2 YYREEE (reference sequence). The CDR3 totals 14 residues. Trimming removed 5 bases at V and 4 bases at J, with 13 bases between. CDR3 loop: CASSLDRLGNTIYF. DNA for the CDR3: TGTGCCAGCAGTCTGGACAGATTAGGAAACACCATATATTTT. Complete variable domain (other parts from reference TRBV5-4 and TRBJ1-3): ETGVTQSPTHLIKTRGQQVTLRCSSQSGHNTVSWYQQALGQGPQFIFQYYREEENGRGNFPPRFSGLQFPNYSSELNVNALELDDSALYLCASSLDRLGNTIYFGEGSWLTVV.

The CDR3 sequence is CASSQGGTGGMNTEAFF. The CDR3 DNA reads as TGTGCCAGCAGCCAGGGAGGGACAGGGGGAATGAACACTGAAGCTTTCTTT. The chain joins TRBV11-3 to TRBJ1-1; 11 nucleotides match TRBD1. Germline CDR1 reads SGHNT; CDR2 reads YENEEA. The trim removed 5 bases at V and 0 bases at J, leaving 8 bases unmatched. The CDR3 sequence is 17 residues long.

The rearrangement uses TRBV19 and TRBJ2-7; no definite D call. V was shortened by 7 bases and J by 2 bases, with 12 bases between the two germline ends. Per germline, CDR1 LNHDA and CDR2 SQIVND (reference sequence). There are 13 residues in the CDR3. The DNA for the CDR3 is TGTGCCAGTACAGCCCGACCACCCTACGAGCAGTACTTC. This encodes CASTARPPYEQYF.

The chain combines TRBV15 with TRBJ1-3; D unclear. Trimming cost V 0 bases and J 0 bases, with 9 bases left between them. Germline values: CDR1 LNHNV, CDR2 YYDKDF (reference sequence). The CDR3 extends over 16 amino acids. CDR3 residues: CATSRDSKSSGNTIYF. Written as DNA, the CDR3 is TGTGCCACCAGCAGAGACTCCAAAAGCTCTGGAAACACCATATATTTT.

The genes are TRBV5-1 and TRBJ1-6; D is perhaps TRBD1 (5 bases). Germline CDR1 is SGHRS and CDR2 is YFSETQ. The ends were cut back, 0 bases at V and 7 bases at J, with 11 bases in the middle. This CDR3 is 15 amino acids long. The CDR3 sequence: CASSLEGPKNSPLHF. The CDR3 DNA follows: TGCGCCAGCAGCTTGGAGGGACCTAAAAATTCACCCCTCCACTTT.

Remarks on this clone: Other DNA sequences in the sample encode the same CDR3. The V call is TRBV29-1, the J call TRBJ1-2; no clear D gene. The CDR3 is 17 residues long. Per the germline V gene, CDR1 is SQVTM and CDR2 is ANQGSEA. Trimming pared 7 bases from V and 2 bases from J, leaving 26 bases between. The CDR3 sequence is CSAYTRVDGNDNYGYTF. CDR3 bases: TGCAGCGCTTACACGCGGGTCGATGGGAACGACAACTATGGCTACACCTTC. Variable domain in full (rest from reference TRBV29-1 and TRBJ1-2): SAVISQKPSRDICQRGTSLTIQCQVDSQVTMMFWYRQQPGQSLTLIATANQGSEATYESGFVIDKFPISRPNLTFSTLTVSNMSPEDSSIYLCSAYTRVDGNDNYGYTFGSGTRLTVV.

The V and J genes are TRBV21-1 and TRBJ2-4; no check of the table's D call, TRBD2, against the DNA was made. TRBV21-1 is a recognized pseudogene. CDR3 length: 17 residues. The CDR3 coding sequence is TGTGCCAGCAGTACCGGGATCTCTTGGCTAGCCAAAAACATTCAGTACTTC. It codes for CASSTGISWLAKNIQYF.

The CDR3 loop is CSVITQKVFSYEQYF. CDR3 nucleotides: TGCAGCGTTATAACGCAGAAAGTCTTTTCCTACGAGCAGTACTTC. The chain joins TRBV29-1 to TRBJ2-7; D is ambiguous. From germline, CDR1 is SQVTM and CDR2 ANQGSEA. Trimming pared 5 bases from V and 1 base from J, leaving 18 bases between. CDR3 length: 15 residues.

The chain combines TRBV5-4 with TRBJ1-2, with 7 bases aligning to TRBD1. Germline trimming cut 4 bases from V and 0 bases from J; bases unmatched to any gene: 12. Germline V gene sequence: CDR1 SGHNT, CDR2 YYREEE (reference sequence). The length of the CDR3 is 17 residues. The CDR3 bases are TGTGCCAGCAGCACGGGGACAGCGGCTTATTCTAACTATGGCTACACCTTC. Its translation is CASSTGTAAYSNYGYTF. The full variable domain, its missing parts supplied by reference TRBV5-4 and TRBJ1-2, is ETGVTQSPTHLIKTRGQQVTLRCSSQSGHNTVSWYQQALGQGPQFIFQYYREEENGRGNFPPRFSGLQFPNYSSELNVNALELDDSALYLCASSTGTAAYSNYGYTFGSGTRLTVV.